This TCR beta chain stems from a study of blood T cell repertoires in COVID-19. TCRdb's table, derived via immunoSEQ multiplex PCR, lists solely in-frame clones and lacks some. This sample has a few hundred thousand clones, with 85% to 90% found just once. This sequence was found in a woman between 45 and 65 years old with COVID-19, enrolled during active disease. Sequenced sample: peripheral blood.

CDR3 bases: TGTGCCAGTAGTAACGCGGGGGGTACAGATACGCAGTATTTT. Encoded protein: CASSNAGGTDTQYF. This chain connects TRBV19 to TRBJ2-3, with 8 bases fitting TRBD2. With 4 bases clipped from V and 3 bases from J, the junction kept 3 bases outside the gene matches. CDR1 and CDR2 from the germline V gene are LNHDA and SQIVND (reference sequence). This CDR3 has 14 amino acids.